The clone carrying this T cell receptor beta chain has only one observation. Its cognate antigen is unknown. Samples underwent the assay at deep level. For every subset, genomic DNA was evenly distributed across several immunoSEQ plates. Clones were sequenced by immunoSEQ multiplex PCR, and TCRdb holds only the in-frame ones, with some missing. The sample lists about 2.1 million clones, 93% occurring once. These data are taken from a study of shared clonotypes between healthy human individuals. Study-wide findings and caveats: About 5% of naive CD4 clonotypes were shared across several donors.

The CDR3 length is 16 residues. Trimming left V 5 bases short and J 2 bases short, with 16 bases between. Germline V lookup: CDR1 SGHTA, CDR2 FQGTGA. Selected positively for CCR7 and CD45RO-negative, naive CD8 cells excluded terminally differentiated effector memory CD45RA+ cells. Study donors comprised healthy, HIV-negative adults devoid of recent acute infection or vaccination. The sequence came from a man younger than 35 in good health. Some clones in this sample may be carry-over from other donors' samples. This chain links TRBV7-3 with TRBJ2-1; no clear D. The sample was naive CD8+ T cells from PBMCs. The CDR3 is CASSPRHGLPYNEQFF. CDR3 in DNA: TGTGCCAGCAGCCCCCGCCACGGTCTCCCCTACAATGAGCAGTTCTTC.